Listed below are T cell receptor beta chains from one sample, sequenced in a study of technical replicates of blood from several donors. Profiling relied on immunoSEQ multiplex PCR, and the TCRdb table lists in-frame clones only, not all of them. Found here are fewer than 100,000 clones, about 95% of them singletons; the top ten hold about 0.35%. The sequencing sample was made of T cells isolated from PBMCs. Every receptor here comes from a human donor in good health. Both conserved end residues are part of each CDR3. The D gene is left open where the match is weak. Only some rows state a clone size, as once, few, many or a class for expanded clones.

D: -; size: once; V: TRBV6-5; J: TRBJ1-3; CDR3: CASSYGTGSGNTIYF; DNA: TGTGCCAGCAGTTACGGTACAGGCTCTGGAAACACCATATATTTT
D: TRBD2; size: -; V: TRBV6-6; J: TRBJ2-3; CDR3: CASSLTGGSTDTQYF; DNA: TGTGCCAGCAGTCTAACGGGGGGAAGCACAGATACGCAGTATTTT
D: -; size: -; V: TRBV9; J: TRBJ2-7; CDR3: CASSVDELYEQYF; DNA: TGTGCCAGCAGCGTAGACGAGCTCTACGAGCAGTACTTC
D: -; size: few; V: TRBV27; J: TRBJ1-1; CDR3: CASSLSRGSTEAFF; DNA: TGTGCCAGCAGTTTATCGAGAGGCAGCACTGAAGCTTTCTTT
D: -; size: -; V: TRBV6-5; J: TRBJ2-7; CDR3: CASSYSDSSSYEQYF; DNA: TGTGCCAGCAGTTATAGTGACAGCTCTTCCTACGAGCAGTACTTC
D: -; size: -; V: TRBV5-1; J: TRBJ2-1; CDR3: CASRGGSLRLDEQFF; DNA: TGCGCCAGCAGAGGCGGTAGTTTAAGGTTGGATGAGCAGTTCTTC
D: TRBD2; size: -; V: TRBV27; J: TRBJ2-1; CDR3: CASSFHLLAGGPLNEQFF; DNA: TGTGCCAGCAGTTTCCATCTTCTAGCGGGAGGGCCCTTAAATGAGCAGTTCTTC
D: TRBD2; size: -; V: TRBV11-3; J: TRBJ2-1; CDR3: CASSPGWLAGVLDYNEQFF; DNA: TGTGCCAGCAGCCCGGGTTGGCTAGCGGGAGTGTTGGACTACAATGAGCAGTTCTTC
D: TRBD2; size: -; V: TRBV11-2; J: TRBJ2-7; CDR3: CASSLDSGNYEQYF; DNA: TGTGCCAGCAGCTTAGATAGCGGGAACTACGAGCAGTACTTC
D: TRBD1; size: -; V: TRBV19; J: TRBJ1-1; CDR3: CASSSRQGMNTEAFF; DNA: TGTGCCAGTAGTTCCCGACAGGGGATGAACACTGAAGCTTTCTTT
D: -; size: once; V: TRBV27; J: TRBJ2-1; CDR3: CASSLRLSSYNEQFF; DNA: TGTGCCAGCAGTTTGCGCCTGAGCTCCTACAATGAGCAGTTCTTC
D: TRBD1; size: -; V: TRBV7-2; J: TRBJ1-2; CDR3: CASSPRQGNYGYTF; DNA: TGTGCCAGCAGCCCCCGACAGGGCAACTATGGCTACACCTTC
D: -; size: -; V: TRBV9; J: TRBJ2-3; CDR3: CASSVEGHPIGNTDTQYF; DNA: TGTGCCAGCAGCGTAGAAGGACACCCGATTGGGAACACAGATACGCAGTATTTT
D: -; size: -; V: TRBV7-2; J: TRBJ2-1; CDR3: CASSLVGSNEQFF; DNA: TGTGCCAGCAGCTTAGTGGGCAGCAATGAGCAGTTCTTC
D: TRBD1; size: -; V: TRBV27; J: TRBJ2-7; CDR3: CASRSIQGPEQYF; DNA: TGTGCCAGCAGGTCGATACAGGGGCCAGAGCAGTACTTC
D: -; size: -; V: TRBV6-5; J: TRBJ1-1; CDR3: CASSYPLTEAFF; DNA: TGTGCCAGCAGTTACCCCCTCACTGAAGCTTTCTTT
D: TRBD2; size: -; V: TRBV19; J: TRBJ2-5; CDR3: CASSHPGLGIETQYF; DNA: TGTGCCAGTAGTCACCCGGGACTAGGAATAGAGACCCAGTACTTC
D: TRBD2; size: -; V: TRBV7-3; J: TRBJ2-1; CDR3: CASSSTATSGNPYNEQFF; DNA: TGTGCCAGCAGCTCGACAGCAACTAGCGGGAACCCCTACAATGAGCAGTTCTTC
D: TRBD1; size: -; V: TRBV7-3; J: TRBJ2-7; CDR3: CASRRRPGQGFYEQYF; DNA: TGTGCCAGCAGGAGGAGGCCGGGACAGGGATTCTACGAGCAGTACTTC
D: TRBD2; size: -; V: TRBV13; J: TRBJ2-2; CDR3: CASSLEVAGVRAGELFF; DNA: TGTGCCAGCAGCTTAGAAGTAGCGGGAGTAAGGGCCGGGGAGCTGTTTTTT
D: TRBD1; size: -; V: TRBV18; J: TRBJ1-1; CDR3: CASSKGQDTEAFF; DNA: TGTGCCAGCTCAAAAGGACAGGACACTGAAGCTTTCTTT
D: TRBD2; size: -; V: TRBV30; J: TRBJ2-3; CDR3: CAWSPGLAGGGTQYF; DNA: TGTGCCTGGAGCCCGGGACTAGCGGGAGGGGGTACGCAGTATTTT
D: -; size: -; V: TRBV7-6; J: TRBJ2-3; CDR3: CASSPWTGELRTDTQYF; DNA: TGTGCCAGCAGCCCCTGGACGGGGGAGCTACGCACAGATACGCAGTATTTT
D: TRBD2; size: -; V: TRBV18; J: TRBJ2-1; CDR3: CASSPSSLAGVIVGNEQFF; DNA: TGTGCCAGCTCACCATCTTCTCTAGCGGGAGTTATCGTGGGAAATGAGCAGTTCTTC
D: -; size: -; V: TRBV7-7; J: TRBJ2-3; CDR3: CASSLGQTTDTQYF; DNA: TGTGCTAGCAGCTTGGGACAAACGACAGATACGCAGTATTTT
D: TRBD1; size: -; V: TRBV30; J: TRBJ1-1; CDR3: CAWSALSQGVAFF; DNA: TGTGCCTGGAGTGCTCTTTCACAGGGGGTAGCTTTCTTT
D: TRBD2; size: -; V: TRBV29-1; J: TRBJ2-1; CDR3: CSVTTRDYLSPQGWNEQFF; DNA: TGCAGCGTAACGACCCGGGACTACCTTTCTCCACAAGGATGGAATGAGCAGTTCTTC